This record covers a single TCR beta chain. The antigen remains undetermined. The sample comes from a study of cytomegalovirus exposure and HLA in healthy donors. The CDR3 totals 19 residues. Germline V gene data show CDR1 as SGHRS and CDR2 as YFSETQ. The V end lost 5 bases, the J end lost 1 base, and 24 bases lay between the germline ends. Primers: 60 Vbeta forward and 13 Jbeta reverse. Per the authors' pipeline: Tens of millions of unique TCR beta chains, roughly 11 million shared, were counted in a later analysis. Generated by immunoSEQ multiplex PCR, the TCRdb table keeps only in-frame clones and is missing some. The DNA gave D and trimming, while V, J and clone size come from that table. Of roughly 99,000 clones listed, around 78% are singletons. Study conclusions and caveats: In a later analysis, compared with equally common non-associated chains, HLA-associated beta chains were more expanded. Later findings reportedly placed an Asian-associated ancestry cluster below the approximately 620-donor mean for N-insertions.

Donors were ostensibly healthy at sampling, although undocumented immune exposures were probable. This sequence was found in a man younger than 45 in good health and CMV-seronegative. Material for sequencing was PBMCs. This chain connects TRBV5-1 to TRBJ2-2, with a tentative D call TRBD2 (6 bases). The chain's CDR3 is CASRGDFLVRRGNTGELFF. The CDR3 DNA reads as TGCGCCAGCAGGGGGGACTTTTTAGTTCGCCGAGGGAACACCGGGGAGCTGTTTTTT.